The rows below give T cell receptor beta chains drawn from one sample of a study of T cell repertoires in cytomegalovirus infection. MiXCR, run by TCRdb on the reads, gives a single entry per CDR3 protein. The repertoire has some 940,000 distinct CDR3 sequences, 31% of them found once; the top ten carry more than 13%. Their cognate antigens are unknown. Sample: cultured CD8+ T cells from PBMCs, taken from culture after CMV antigen stimulation. The receptors were gathered from a human donor in good health (CMV status not recorded). Some clones in this sample may be carry-over from other donors' samples. CDR3s include the opening cysteine and the closing phenylalanine or tryptophan. A D gene is named only where the DNA matches it firmly. Clone size is shown for a subset of rows, as once, few, many or a class of expanded clone.

TRBV7-6	TRBJ2-3	TRBD2	NA	TGTGCCAGCAGCTCCCGACTAGCACCCTACACAGATACGCAGTATTTT	CASSSRLAPYTDTQYF
TRBV7-9	TRBJ1-1	TRBD1	few	TGTGCCAGCAGCTTAGTTCAGGGGGGGGCCGGCACTGAAGCTTTCTTT	CASSLVQGGAGTEAFF
TRBV19	TRBJ1-1	TRBD1	NA	TGTGCCAGTAGCCCTCGACAGGGGCAAGGCACTGAAGCTTTCTTT	CASSPRQGQGTEAFF
TRBV20-1	TRBJ1-3	NA	NA	TGCAGTGCTGGGGGTGCCTTCTCTGGAAACACCATATATTTT	CSAGGAFSGNTIYF
TRBV7-2	TRBJ2-3	TRBD2	NA	TGTGCCAGCAGCTTTAGTCTAGCGGGGACCCCTAGCACAGATACGCAGTATTTT	CASSFSLAGTPSTDTQYF
TRBV19	TRBJ2-1	TRBD2	NA	TGTGCCAGTAGTTCCGGGAGGGGTCTCACCTACAATGAGCAGTTCTTC	CASSSGRGLTYNEQFF
TRBV6-1	TRBJ2-1	NA	NA	TGTGCCAGCAGTGAAACCGACACGGACCCTTACAATGAGCAGTTCTTC	CASSETDTDPYNEQFF
TRBV27	TRBJ2-3	NA	few	TGTGCCAGCAGTTTTGAGGGTCTCCCCCCAGATACGCAGTATTTT	CASSFEGLPPDTQYF
TRBV10-1	TRBJ1-1	TRBD1	few	TGCGCCAGCAGTCCCGGGACAGGGATTGAAGCTTTCTTT	CASSPGTGIEAFF
TRBV7-9	TRBJ1-1	NA	NA	TGTGCCAGCAGCTTAAGTAGCCGCGGATATAGTCCGGTAGCTTTCTTT	CASSLSSRGYSPVAFF
TRBV27	TRBJ1-2	TRBD1	few	TGTGCCAGCAGTTCTCCCGGGACAGGGGGCTATGGCTACACCTTC	CASSSPGTGGYGYTF
TRBV24-1	TRBJ2-5	NA	NA	TGTGCCACCGGCGGGGCTGTCCAGTACTTC	CATGGAVQYF
TRBV5-5	TRBJ2-7	TRBD1	NA	TGTGCCAGCAGCGAAGGACAGGGTTTTCGCTACGAGCAGTACTTC	CASSEGQGFRYEQYF
TRBV12-3/TRBV12-4	TRBJ2-1	TRBD1	NA	TGTGCCAGCACCGAGACAGGGGGCAATGAGCAGTTCTTC	CASTETGGNEQFF
TRBV10-2	TRBJ2-6	TRBD1	NA	TGCGCCAGCGCGGGACAGGGTGACGCTGGGGCCAACGTCCTGACTTTC	CASAGQGDAGANVLTF
TRBV7-9	TRBJ1-1	NA	NA	TGTGCCAGCAGCTGGAATCAGGGAGTACGAACTGAAGCTTTCTTT	CASSWNQGVRTEAFF
TRBV4-2	TRBJ2-5	NA	few	TGTGCCAGCAGTCCTAGCATAACAACTGGGGAGACCCAGTACTTC	CASSPSITTGETQYF
TRBV19	TRBJ1-1	NA	NA	TGTGCCAGTAGTACCACGGGACACATGAACACTGAAGCTTTCTTT	CASSTTGHMNTEAFF
TRBV12-3/TRBV12-4	TRBJ1-6	NA	few	TGTGCCAGCAGTATAGACAGGTATAATTCACCCCTCCACTTT	CASSIDRYNSPLHF
TRBV12-3/TRBV12-4	TRBJ2-7	NA	NA	TGTGCCAGCAGTTTGGCAGGGATGATCGAGCAGTACTTC	CASSLAGMIEQYF
TRBV7-9	TRBJ2-5	NA	few	TGTGCCAGCAGATACACCGCGGGTAGCGGAGAGACCCAGTACTTC	CASRYTAGSGETQYF
TRBV7-3	TRBJ2-2	TRBD1	many	TGTGCCAGCAGCCGACAGGGGGCTACCGGGGAGCTGTTTTTT	CASSRQGATGELFF
TRBV5-5	TRBJ2-5	NA	once	TGTGCCAGCAGCCTTACTTGGGTGGAGACCCAGTACTTC	CASSLTWVETQYF
TRBV11-2	TRBJ1-1	TRBD1	few	TGTGCCAGCAGCCTCTGGACAGGACCAGAAGCTTTCTTT	CASSLWTGPEAFF
TRBV6-6	TRBJ2-3	TRBD2	NA	TGTGCCAGCAGTTACGGGACTATAGGTGGAGATACGCAGTATTTT	CASSYGTIGGDTQYF
TRBV7-9	TRBJ2-1	NA	NA	TGTGCCAGCAGGGAGAGGACCGAGCAGTTCTTC	CASRERTEQFF
TRBV28	TRBJ1-1	NA	NA	TGTGCCAGCAGTTCCTTTTCAAAGGGCATGAACACTGAAGCTTTCTTT	CASSSFSKGMNTEAFF
TRBV12-3/TRBV12-4	TRBJ1-1	NA	NA	TGTGTCACCATAGGGGAGTACACTGAAGCTTTCTTT	CVTIGEYTEAFF
TRBV6-5	TRBJ2-7	NA	NA	TGTGCCAGCAGTTACGGGGAATCCTACGAGCAGTACTTC	CASSYGESYEQYF
TRBV4-3	TRBJ2-3	NA	few	TGCGCCAGCAGCCAAACATGGGTGGGAACAGATACGCAGTATTTT	CASSQTWVGTDTQYF
TRBV7-8	TRBJ1-5	NA	many	TGTGCCAGCAGCTTAGGTGGTCCATATAGCAATCAGCCCCAGCATTTT	CASSLGGPYSNQPQHF
TRBV28	TRBJ1-3	NA	few	TGTGCCAGCAGTTTAGCGCCTTACCCGGGAAACACCATATATTTT	CASSLAPYPGNTIYF
TRBV4-1	TRBJ2-7	TRBD2	NA	TGCGCCAGCAGTACTAGCGGGGCGTCCTCCTACGAGCAGTACTTC	CASSTSGASSYEQYF
TRBV19	TRBJ2-1	NA	few	TGTGCCAGTAGTGATGCGGGGGCCCCCTACAATGAGCAGTTCTTC	CASSDAGAPYNEQFF
TRBV5-6	TRBJ2-5	NA	NA	TGTGCCAGCAGCTTTTTGCAGTTACAAGAGACCCAGTACTTC	CASSFLQLQETQYF
TRBV12-3/TRBV12-4	TRBJ2-7	NA	NA	TGTGCCAGCAACCTGGGAGGCCTTTCCTACGAGCAGTACTTC	CASNLGGLSYEQYF
TRBV7-4	TRBJ1-1	NA	NA	TGTGCCAGCTCGGAAGGACATCCTGAAGCTTTCTTT	CASSEGHPEAFF
TRBV20-1	TRBJ2-5	TRBD2	once	TGCAGTGCTGGGACTATTCAAGAGACCCAGTACTTC	CSAGTIQETQYF
TRBV6-1	TRBJ2-5	NA	NA	TGTGCCAGCAGACAAGGGTACCAAGAGACCCAGTACTTC	CASRQGYQETQYF
TRBV29-1	TRBJ1-2	TRBD1	few	TGCAGCGTCGCTGAAGTGAAGCCTACAGGGGACTATGGCTACACCTTC	CSVAEVKPTGDYGYTF
TRBV7-8	TRBJ2-3	TRBD2	NA	TGTGCCAGCAGCCTAGGGTCGGGGGGCGGGGGGACGCAGTATTTT	CASSLGSGGGGTQYF
TRBV7-9	TRBJ1-4	NA	NA	TGTGCCAGCAGGGGGGATAGCGGTGAAAAACTGTTTTTT	CASRGDSGEKLFF
TRBV6-6	TRBJ2-7	NA	NA	TGTGCCACCCTTGACAGTCGAACCTACGAGCAGTACTTC	CATLDSRTYEQYF
TRBV20-1	TRBJ2-1	TRBD2	few	TGCAGTGCCTCCCAGCGGGGGGGCTGGAATGAGCAGTTCTTC	CSASQRGGWNEQFF
TRBV7-6	TRBJ2-1	TRBD2	NA	TGTGCCAGCAGCTCCGGACTAGCGGGACAGTTCTTC	CASSSGLAGQFF
TRBV3-1	TRBJ2-1	TRBD1	NA	TGTGCCAGCAGCCACTCGACAGGGGGCGATGAGCAGTTCTTC	CASSHSTGGDEQFF
TRBV6-6	TRBJ2-3	NA	many	TGTGCCAGCAGTCCCCCTGATACGCAGTATTTT	CASSPPDTQYF
TRBV29-1	TRBJ1-2	NA	NA	TGCAGCGTTGAAGCGGGGACGGTAAACTATGGCTACACCTTC	CSVEAGTVNYGYTF
TRBV7-4	TRBJ2-1	NA	NA	TGTGCCAGCAGCCTTGACAGCCACCCCTACAATGAGCAGTTCTTC	CASSLDSHPYNEQFF
TRBV27	TRBJ1-1	NA	NA	TGTGCCAGCACCCCCTATGGCGGGACACTGAACACTGAAGCTTTCTTT	CASTPYGGTLNTEAFF
TRBV28	TRBJ2-5	TRBD2	NA	TGTGCCAGCAGCCCGCCCCGGGCGGGGGAGTATGAGACCCAGTACTTC	CASSPPRAGEYETQYF